The 4 T cell receptor beta chains given below trace back to one sample, sequenced in a study of cytomegalovirus exposure and HLA in healthy donors (dated by TCRdb to the late 2010s). The library was produced with the immunoSEQ multiplex PCR assay. For the multiplex PCR, a mixture combining 60 forward primers for TCR Vbeta segments and 13 reverse primers for TCR Jbeta segments was used. Entries here come from immuneACCESS through TCRdb and include only in-frame sequences with V and J called. Some clones fail to appear in such tables; in the studies checked, an unresolved V gene covers under half of the shortfall, and the cause of the remainder is unknown. Here the sample has a few hundred thousand clones; about 93% occur a single time. The ten largest account for roughly 1.6% of the sample. Sequenced: PBMCs. The source is a girl aged 2-15 years in good health and CMV-seronegative.

The rearrangement joins TRBV2 to TRBJ2-6, with D tentatively TRBD1 (6 bases). Trimming stripped 5 bases from V and 4 bases from J, with 12 bases between. CDR1 is SNHLY, CDR2 FYNNEI, per germline. The CDR3 has 15 amino acids. CDR3 sequence: CASSLQGTGANVLTF. For the CDR3, the DNA is TGTGCCAGCAGTTTACAGGGTACGGGGGCCAACGTCCTGACTTTC.

V and J are TRBV6-1 and TRBJ2-1; no definite D call. The CDR3 has 13 residues. Per germline, CDR1 MNHNS and CDR2 SASEGT. V lost 1 base and J lost 5, with 6 bases in between. CDR3 sequence reads: CASSEGRDNEQFF. The DNA for the CDR3 is TGTGCCAGCAGTGAAGGGAGAGACAATGAGCAGTTCTTC.

The V call is TRBV10-2, the J call TRBJ2-2; 12 bases line up with TRBD2. Germline loops: CDR1 WSHSY, CDR2 SAAADI. The CDR3 runs to 17 residues. V shed 10 bases, J shed 2 bases, and the junction held 11 bases outside the gene matches. The CDR3 nucleotides read TGCGCCACCTCCCTGACTAGCGGGGGAGCTAACACCGGGGAGCTGTTTTTT. This sequence encodes CATSLTSGGANTGELFF.

This chain uses TRBV30 with TRBJ1-4; D is unclear. CDR3 length: 13 amino acids. V shed 2 bases and J shed 9 bases, with 13 bases lying between them. The V gene's germline CDR1 is GTSNPN and CDR2 SVGIG (reference sequence). The CDR3 reads CAWSSPWEKKLFF. DNA for the CDR3: TGTGCCTGGAGTTCCCCCTGGGAGAAAAAACTGTTTTTT.